A single sample gave rise to the 9 T cell receptor beta chains below, sequenced in a study of cytomegalovirus exposure and HLA in healthy donors. Primers: 60 Vbeta forward and 13 Jbeta reverse. Generated by immunoSEQ multiplex PCR, the TCRdb table keeps only in-frame clones and is missing some. Found here are fewer than 200,000 clones, 80% of them singletons; the top ten hold roughly 4.5%. The sequencing input was PBMCs. The receptors shown here come from a woman aged 50 to 60 in good health and CMV-seropositive.

This sequence joins TRBV7-6 and TRBJ1-4; 7 bases agree with TRBD1. Germline V gene lookup returns CDR1 SGHVS and CDR2 FNYEAQ. Trimming took 5 bases from V and 1 from J; bases not matched to a gene: 1. The CDR3 sequence is 14 residues long. Here the CDR3 DNA reads TGTGCCAGCAGCCGGACAGGAACTAATGAAAAACTGTTTTTT. This sequence encodes CASSRTGTNEKLFF.

This clone was recorded a few times. The genes are TRBV7-9 and TRBJ2-1, with a possible D match to TRBD1 (6 bases). The ends were cut back, 5 bases at V and 0 bases at J, with 11 bases in the middle. The CDR3 extends over 15 amino acids. Per the germline V gene, CDR1 is SEHNR and CDR2 is FQNEAQ (reference sequence). This CDR3 is CASSPRGNSYNEQFF. CDR3 coding DNA: TGTGCCAGCAGCCCGAGGGGGAACTCCTACAATGAGCAGTTCTTC.

This chain links TRBV11-2 with TRBJ2-5, with 8 nucleotides matching TRBD2. CDR3 length equals 17 residues. Germline assignment: CDR1 SGHAT and CDR2 FQNNGV. The junction had 9 bases not matched to a gene; V was cut back by 1 base and J by 2 bases. The CDR3 loop reads CASSLGPLAGPQETQYF. The CDR3 DNA reads TGTGCCAGCAGCTTAGGTCCCCTAGCGGGCCCACAAGAGACCCAGTACTTC.

V and J are TRBV4-2 and TRBJ2-7, with TRBD1 matching 8 bases. The CDR3 covers 15 residues. Germline lookup yields CDR1 LGHNA and CDR2 YNFKEQ. The J segment lost 6 bases and the V segment lost 8 bases, leaving 15 bases of the junction unmatched. This CDR3 reads CASSLRERTGTEQYF. CDR3 in DNA: TGTGCCAGCTCCCTGAGGGAAAGGACAGGGACCGAGCAGTACTTC.

The CDR3 DNA reads as TGTGCCAGCAGCGGGCGACTAGGGGCGACCCAGTACTTC. Translation: CASSGRLGATQYF. The chain carries TRBV7-3 and TRBJ2-5, with D maybe TRBD2 (6 bases). Trimming shortened V by 5 bases and J by 7 bases, and 14 bases separated the two germline ends. The CDR3 length is 13 residues. Germline lookup yields CDR1 SGHTA and CDR2 FQGTGA.

V and J are TRBV10-3 and TRBJ2-7, with TRBD2 matching 13 bases. The germline CDR1 and CDR2 sequences are ENHRY and SYGVKD. Trimming cost V 11 bases and J 7 bases; bases outside gene matches: 8. This CDR3 region has 13 residues. The CDR3 DNA is TGTGCCCACTCATCGGGACTAGCGGGAGAGCAGTACTTC. This encodes CAHSSGLAGEQYF.

This chain connects TRBV9 to TRBJ1-1, with 8 bases identical to TRBD1. This CDR3 has 14 residues. Germline loops: CDR1 SGDLS, CDR2 YYNGEE. Trimming took 4 bases from V and 7 from J; bases not matched to a gene: 9. The CDR3 loop is CASSPPPGQGEAFF. CDR3 coding DNA: TGTGCCAGCAGCCCCCCTCCTGGACAGGGTGAAGCTTTCTTT.

This clone has a handful of counts. The chain joins TRBV27 to TRBJ2-7; TRBD2 aligns across 8 bases. The germline V gene encodes CDR1 MNHEY and CDR2 SMNVEV (reference sequence). The CDR3 extends over 14 amino acids. Trimming at V came to 2 bases and at J to 2 bases, leaving 2 bases not matched to a gene. CDR3 coding DNA: TGTGCCAGCAGTTTAACGGGAGGGCCCTACGAGCAGTACTTC. It codes for CASSLTGGPYEQYF.

The chain recombines TRBV6-1 with TRBJ2-5; 7 nucleotides align to TRBD2. CDR1 MNHNS and CDR2 SASEGT come from the germline V gene. Unmatched junction bases numbered 7, after V lost 6 bases and J lost 0 bases. The CDR3 extends over 15 amino acids. CDR3 DNA sequence: TGTGCCAGCAGGAGTTCGACTAGCCACCAAGAGACCCAGTACTTC. It specifies CASRSSTSHQETQYF.